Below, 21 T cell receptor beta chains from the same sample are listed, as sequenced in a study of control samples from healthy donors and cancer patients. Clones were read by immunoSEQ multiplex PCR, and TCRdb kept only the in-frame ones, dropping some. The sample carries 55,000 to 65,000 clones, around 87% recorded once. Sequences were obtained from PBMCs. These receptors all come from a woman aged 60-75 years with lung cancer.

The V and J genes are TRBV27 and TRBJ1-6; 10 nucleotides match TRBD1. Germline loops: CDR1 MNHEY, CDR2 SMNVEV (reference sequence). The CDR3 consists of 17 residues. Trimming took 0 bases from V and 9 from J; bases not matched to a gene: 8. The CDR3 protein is CASSLSGTGVTGSPLHF. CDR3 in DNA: TGTGCCAGCAGTTTATCGGGGACAGGGGTTACCGGTTCACCCCTCCACTTT.

The CDR3 protein is CSVVAGEETQYF. Here the CDR3 DNA reads TGCAGCGTTGTAGCGGGAGAGGAGACCCAGTACTTC. The chain couples TRBV29-1 to TRBJ2-5, with 9 bases fitting TRBD2. The CDR3 is 12 amino acids. V trimming: 4 bases; J trimming: 5 bases; junction bases outside the gene matches: 2. Germline V gives CDR1 SQVTM, CDR2 ANQGSEA. The variable domain in full, with the rest retrieved from reference TRBV29-1 and TRBJ2-5, is SAVISQKPSRDICQRGTSLTIQCQVDSQVTMMFWYRQQPGQSLTLIATANQGSEATYESGFVIDKFPISRPNLTFSTLTVSNMSPEDSSIYLCSVVAGEETQYFGPGTRLLVL.

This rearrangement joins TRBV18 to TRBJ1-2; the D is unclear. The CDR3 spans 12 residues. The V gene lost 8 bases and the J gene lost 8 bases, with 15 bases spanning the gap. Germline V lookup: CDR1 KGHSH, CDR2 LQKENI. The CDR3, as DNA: TGTGCCAGCAGTCCGTCGGGAGGAGGCTACACCTTC. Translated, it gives CASSPSGGGYTF.

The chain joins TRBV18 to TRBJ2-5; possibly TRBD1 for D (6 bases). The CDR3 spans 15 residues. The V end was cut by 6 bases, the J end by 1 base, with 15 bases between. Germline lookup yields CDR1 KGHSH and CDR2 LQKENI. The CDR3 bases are TGTGCCAGCTCGGTTGGACAGATTCTCCAAGAGACCCAGTACTTC. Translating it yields CASSVGQILQETQYF.

The CDR3 region is CASSSPGGGSGETQYF. Written as DNA, the CDR3 is TGTGCCAGCAGTTCCCCAGGGGGCGGGTCAGGAGAGACCCAGTACTTC. This rearrangement joins TRBV28 to TRBJ2-5, with 8 bases aligning to TRBD1. Trimming at V came to 4 bases and at J to 4 bases, leaving 11 bases not matched to a gene. The CDR3 is 16 residues long. In germline, CDR1 is MDHEN, CDR2 SYDVKM. Complete variable domain (other parts from reference TRBV28 and TRBJ2-5): DVKVTQSSRYLVKRTGEKVFLECVQDMDHENMFWYRQDPGLGLRLIYFSYDVKMKEKGDIPEGYSVSREKKERFSLILESASTNQTSMYLCASSSPGGGSGETQYFGPGTRLLVL.

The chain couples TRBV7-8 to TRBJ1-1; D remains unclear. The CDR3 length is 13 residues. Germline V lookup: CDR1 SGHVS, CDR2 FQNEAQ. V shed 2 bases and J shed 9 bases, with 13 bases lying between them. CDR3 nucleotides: TGTGCCAGCAGCTTATTCCGATTGGAGAAAGCTTTCTTT. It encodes CASSLFRLEKAFF.

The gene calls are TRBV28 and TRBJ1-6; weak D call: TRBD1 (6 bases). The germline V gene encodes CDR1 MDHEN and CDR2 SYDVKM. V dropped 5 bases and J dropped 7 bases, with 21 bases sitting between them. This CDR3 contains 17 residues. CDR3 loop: CASSPSSGQGPNSPLHF. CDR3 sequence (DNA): TGTGCCAGCAGTCCCTCCTCGGGGCAGGGGCCAAATTCACCCCTCCACTTT.

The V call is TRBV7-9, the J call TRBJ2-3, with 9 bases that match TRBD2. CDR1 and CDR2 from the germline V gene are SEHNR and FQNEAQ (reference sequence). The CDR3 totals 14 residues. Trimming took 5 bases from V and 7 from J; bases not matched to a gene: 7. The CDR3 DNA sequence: TGTGCCAGCAGCCCCGGGACTAGCAGATATACGCAGTATTTT. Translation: CASSPGTSRYTQYF.

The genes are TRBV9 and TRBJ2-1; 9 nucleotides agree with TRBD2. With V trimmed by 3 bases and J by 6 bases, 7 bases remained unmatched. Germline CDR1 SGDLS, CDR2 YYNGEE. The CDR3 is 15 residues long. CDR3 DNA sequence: TGTGCCAGCAGCGGGGCTTGGCGGGGGGGCAATGAGCAGTTCTTC. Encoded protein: CASSGAWRGGNEQFF.

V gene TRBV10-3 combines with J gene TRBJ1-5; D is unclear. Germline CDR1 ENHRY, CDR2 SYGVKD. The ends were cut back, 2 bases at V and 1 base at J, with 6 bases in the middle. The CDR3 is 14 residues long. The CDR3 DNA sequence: TGTGCCATCAGTGAGGGGCAGAGCAATCAGCCCCAGCATTTT. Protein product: CAISEGQSNQPQHF.

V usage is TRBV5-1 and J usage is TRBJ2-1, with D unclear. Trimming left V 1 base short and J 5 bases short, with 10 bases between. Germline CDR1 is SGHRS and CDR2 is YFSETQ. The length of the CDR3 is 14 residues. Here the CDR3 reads CASSLQDDNNEQFF. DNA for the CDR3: TGCGCCAGCAGCTTGCAGGACGATAACAATGAGCAGTTCTTC.

CDR3 residues: CASIPGSSTGFLYGYTF. CDR3 nucleotides: TGTGCCAGCATCCCCGGGAGTAGTACAGGGTTTCTCTATGGCTACACCTTC. This rearrangement joins TRBV5-5 to TRBJ1-2, with TRBD1 as a possible D gene (6 bases). CDR3 length: 17 amino acids. Germline values: CDR1 SGHKS, CDR2 YYEKEE (reference sequence). The germline V and J ends were trimmed by 6 bases and 4 bases, with 25 bases remaining between them.

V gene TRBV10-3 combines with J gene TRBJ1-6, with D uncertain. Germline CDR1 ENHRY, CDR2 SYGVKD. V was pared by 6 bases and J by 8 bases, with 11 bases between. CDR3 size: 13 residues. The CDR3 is CAIRADTDSPLHF. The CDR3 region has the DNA TGTGCCATCAGGGCAGACACTGATTCACCCCTCCACTTT.

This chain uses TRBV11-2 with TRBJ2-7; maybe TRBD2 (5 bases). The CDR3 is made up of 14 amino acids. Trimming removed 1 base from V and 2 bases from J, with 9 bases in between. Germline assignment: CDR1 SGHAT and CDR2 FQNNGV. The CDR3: CASSLVATTYEQYF. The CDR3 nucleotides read TGTGCCAGCAGCTTAGTGGCGACTACCTACGAGCAGTACTTC.

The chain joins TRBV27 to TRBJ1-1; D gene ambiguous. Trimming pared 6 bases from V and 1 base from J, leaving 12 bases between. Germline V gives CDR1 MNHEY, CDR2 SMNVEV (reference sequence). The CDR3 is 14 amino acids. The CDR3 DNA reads TGTGCCAGCAGGGCCAGGTGGGCGAACACTGAAGCTTTCTTT. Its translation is CASRARWANTEAFF.

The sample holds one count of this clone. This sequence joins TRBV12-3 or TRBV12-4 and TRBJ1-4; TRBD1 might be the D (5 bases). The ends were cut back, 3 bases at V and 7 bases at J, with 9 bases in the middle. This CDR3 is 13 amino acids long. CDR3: CASSFSGGEKLFF. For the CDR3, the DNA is TGTGCCAGCAGTTTTTCCGGGGGTGAAAAACTGTTTTTT.

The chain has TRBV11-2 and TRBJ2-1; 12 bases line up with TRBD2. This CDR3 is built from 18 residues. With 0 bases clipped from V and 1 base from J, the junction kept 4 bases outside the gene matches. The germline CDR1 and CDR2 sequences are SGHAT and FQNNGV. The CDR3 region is CASSLEELAGGSYNEQFF. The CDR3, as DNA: TGTGCCAGCAGCTTAGAAGAGCTAGCGGGGGGGTCCTACAATGAGCAGTTCTTC.

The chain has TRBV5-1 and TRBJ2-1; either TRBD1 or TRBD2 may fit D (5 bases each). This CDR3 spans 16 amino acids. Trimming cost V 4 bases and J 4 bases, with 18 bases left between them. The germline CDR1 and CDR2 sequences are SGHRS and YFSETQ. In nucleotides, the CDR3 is TGCGCCAGCAGCCGTGGCTCCCCGGGACGGTACAATGAGCAGTTCTTC. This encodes CASSRGSPGRYNEQFF.

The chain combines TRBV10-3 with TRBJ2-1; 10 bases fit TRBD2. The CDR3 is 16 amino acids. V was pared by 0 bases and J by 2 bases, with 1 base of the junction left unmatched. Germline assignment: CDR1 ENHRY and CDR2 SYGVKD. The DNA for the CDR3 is TGTGCCATCAGTGAGTCAGCGGGAGGGCCCTACAATGAGCAGTTCTTC. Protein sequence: CAISESAGGPYNEQFF.

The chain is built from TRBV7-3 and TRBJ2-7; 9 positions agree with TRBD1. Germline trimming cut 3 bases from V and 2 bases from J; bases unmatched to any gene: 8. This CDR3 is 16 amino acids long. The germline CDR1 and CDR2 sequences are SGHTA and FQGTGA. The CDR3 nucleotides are TGTGCCAGCAGCTTTAACTACGGGACAGGGACCTACGAGCAGTACTTC. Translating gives CASSFNYGTGTYEQYF. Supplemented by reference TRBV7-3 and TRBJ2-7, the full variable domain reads GAGVSQTPSNKVTEKGKYVELRCDPISGHTALYWYRQSLGQGPEFLIYFQGTGAADDSGLPNDRFFAVRPEGSVSTLKIQRTERGDSAVYLCASSFNYGTGTYEQYFGPGTRLTVT.

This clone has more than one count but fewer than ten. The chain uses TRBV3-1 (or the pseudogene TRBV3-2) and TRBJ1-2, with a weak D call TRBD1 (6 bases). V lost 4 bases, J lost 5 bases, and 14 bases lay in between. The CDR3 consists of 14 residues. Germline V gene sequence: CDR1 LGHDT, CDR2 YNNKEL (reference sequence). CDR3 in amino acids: CASSPSAGDYGYTF. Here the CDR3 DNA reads TGTGCCAGCAGCCCCTCGGCAGGGGATTATGGCTACACCTTC.